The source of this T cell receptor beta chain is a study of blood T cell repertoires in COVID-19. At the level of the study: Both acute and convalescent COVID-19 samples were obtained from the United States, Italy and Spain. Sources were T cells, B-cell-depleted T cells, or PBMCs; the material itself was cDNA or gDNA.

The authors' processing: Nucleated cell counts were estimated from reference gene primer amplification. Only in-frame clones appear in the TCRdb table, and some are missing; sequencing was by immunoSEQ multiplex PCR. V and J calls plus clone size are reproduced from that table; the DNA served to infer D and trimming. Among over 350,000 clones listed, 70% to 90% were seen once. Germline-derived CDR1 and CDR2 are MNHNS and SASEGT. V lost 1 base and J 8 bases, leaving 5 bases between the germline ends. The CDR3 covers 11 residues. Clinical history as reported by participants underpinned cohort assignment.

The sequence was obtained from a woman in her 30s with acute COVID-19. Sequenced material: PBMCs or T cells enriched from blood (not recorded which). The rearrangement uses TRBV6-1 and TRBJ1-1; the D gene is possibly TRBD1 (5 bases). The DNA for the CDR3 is TGTGCCAGCAGTGAAGAGGGGGAAGCTTTCTTT. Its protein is CASSEEGEAFF.